This record concerns one T cell receptor (beta chain) sequence. This record belongs to a study of radiotherapy plus CTLA-4 blockade in lung cancer. Clones were sequenced by immunoSEQ multiplex PCR, and TCRdb holds only the in-frame ones, with some missing. The sample lists about 50,000 clones, approximately 84% occurring once. The CDR3 length is 14 residues. Germline CDR1 reads SQVTM; CDR2 reads ANQGSEA. V shed 2 bases, J shed 1 base, and the junction held 1 base outside the gene matches. The sequencing here drew on peripheral blood, taken from a patient treated with radiotherapy plus ipilimumab. V usage is TRBV29-1 and J usage is TRBJ1-4; 7 positions agree with TRBD1. This sequence originates from a human donor with non-small cell lung cancer whose response to radiotherapy plus ipilimumab could not be evaluated. The CDR3 region has the DNA TGCAGCGTTGAAACAGGGGTAACTAATGAAAAACTGTTTTTT. Translated: CSVETGVTNEKLFF.